This TCR beta chain was found in a study of blood T cell repertoires in COVID-19 (dated by TCRdb to 2019 to 2021). Looking at the study overall: Collaborator samples came from the United States, Italy and Spain and covered acute and convalescent phases of COVID-19. The prospective study material was composed of cDNA or gDNA derived from T cells, B-cell-depleted T cells, or PBMCs. The dataset comprised deeply sampled blood TCRbeta repertoires from subjects exposed to, actively infected with, or recovered from COVID-19. The repertoires were made available in a free public database intended to serve as a resource for research on the immune response to SARS-CoV-2. Samples came from the ongoing ImmuneRACE study (first 160 participants) plus 1,254 subjects from 6 global collaborators. A de-identified subject ID, COVID-19 status, age in years and sex were almost always included in the sample metadata. Where HLA class I and class II types were available, the types were taken from metadata supplied by the sample provider, not from assay-based typing.

General conclusions and limits of the study: The quantity of clinical and demographic metadata differed by source and by participant and was supplied without curation.

Looking up the germline V gene (reference sequence) yields CDR1 GTSNPN and CDR2 SVGIG. The junction carries 14 bases between V and J, which are trimmed by 2 bases and 13 bases respectively. There are 11 amino acids in the CDR3, from cysteine to phenylalanine inclusive. The read is trimmed to its CDR3 DNA, 33 bases read in frame from base 1. TCRbeta CDR3 regions were amplified from genomic DNA by means of the immunoSEQ Assay, a bias-controlled multiplex PCR. The paper's data handling went like this. The number of nucleated cells in each sample was estimated from the amplification of reference gene primers within the assay. To quantify the absolute abundance of each unique TCRbeta CDR3 rearrangement, sequence reads were collapsed and filtered. For each sample, productive Simpson clonality was calculated as the square root of Simpson's diversity index over productive rearrangements. TCRdb limited this immuneACCESS table to in-frame rearrangements with V and J called. A share of clones is missing; checked studies link under half to unresolved V genes, and the rest is unexplained. D and trimming were read from the DNA, whereas the V and J calls and clone size are those reported in that table. The sample table lists approximately 150,000 clones, 70% to 85% of them with a count of one. Of the sample, roughly 10% is held by the ten largest clones.

Of note for this clone: No cognate antigen has been identified for it. No base quality information exists; no much larger clone differs at one position.

Collaborating institutions collected whole blood in K2EDTA tubes following their own protocols. For TCRbeta analysis, collaborators shipped samples as frozen whole blood, isolated PBMCs, or DNA extracted from either of those sample types. The sequence is built from TRBV30 and TRBJ1-2, with no confidently assigned D gene. The specimen was peripheral blood. This receptor was taken from a man aged 55 to 70 with active or convalescent COVID-19. The CDR3 corresponds to CAWSLRVPGTF. The nucleotide sequence is TGTGCCTGGAGTTTGAGGGTCCCCGGCACCTTC. With all but the CDR3 taken from the reference TRBV30 and TRBJ1-2 genes, the full variable domain is: SQTIHQWPATLVQPVGSPLSLECTVEGTSNPNLYWYRQAAGRGLQLLFYSVGIGQISSEVPQNLSASRPQDRQFILSSKKLLLSDSGFYLCAWSLRVPGTFGSGTRLTVV.